This entry lists 9 T cell receptor beta chains sequenced from one sample in a study of PD-L1 blockade in urothelial cancer. Repertoires were generated with immunoSEQ multiplex PCR, while TCRdb's copy carries only in-frame clones and drops some. The sample has about 50,000 clones, around 80% seen once. Specified time point: pretreatment peripheral blood. Sequencing was performed on PBMCs, taken around atezolizumab (anti-PD-L1) treatment. These receptors were collected from a man between 65 and 85 years old with urothelial cancer.

The chain couples TRBV27 to TRBJ2-1, with TRBD2 matching 13 bases. J lost 2 bases, V lost 5 bases, and 9 bases had no gene match. CDR1 and CDR2 (germline): MNHEY, SMNVEV (reference sequence). This CDR3 contains 18 residues. CDR3 protein: CASSTRRTSGSPYNEQFF. CDR3 in DNA: TGTGCCAGCAGTACCCGTAGGACTAGCGGGAGCCCCTACAATGAGCAGTTCTTC.

The CDR3 DNA reads as TGTGCCAGCCGGATGGGGGGGGGCGACGACTATGGCTACACCTTC. Protein: CASRMGGGDDYGYTF. The genes are TRBV28 and TRBJ1-2; TRBD1 might be the D (6 bases). Germline values: CDR1 MDHEN, CDR2 SYDVKM. This CDR3 spans 15 amino acids. V lost 8 bases to trimming and J lost 3 bases, with 19 bases between them.

The chain combines TRBV29-1 with TRBJ2-5, with D perhaps matching TRBD1 (6 bases). The V and J ends lost 7 bases and 4 bases respectively, with 13 bases between them. This CDR3 comprises 12 residues. Germline loops: CDR1 SQVTM, CDR2 ANQGSEA. The CDR3: CSAGQLGETQYF. The DNA for the CDR3 is TGCAGCGCTGGACAGCTCGGAGAGACCCAGTACTTC. The variable domain in full, completed from reference TRBV29-1 and TRBJ2-5, reads SAVISQKPSRDICQRGTSLTIQCQVDSQVTMMFWYRQQPGQSLTLIATANQGSEATYESGFVIDKFPISRPNLTFSTLTVSNMSPEDSSIYLCSAGQLGETQYFGPGTRLLVL.

This rearrangement joins TRBV29-1 to TRBJ2-1; 9 bases agree with TRBD1. The CDR3 has 13 amino acids. Germline V gene sequence: CDR1 SQVTM, CDR2 ANQGSEA. V was pared by 4 bases and J by 3 bases, with 1 base of the junction left unmatched. The CDR3 DNA is TGCAGCGTTGGGGACAGGGACTACAATGAGCAGTTCTTC. This gives the protein CSVGDRDYNEQFF.

The chain employs TRBV2 and TRBJ2-7; possibly TRBD1 for D (6 bases). CDR1 SNHLY and CDR2 FYNNEI come from the germline V gene. The CDR3 sequence is 11 residues long. The ends were cut back, 4 bases at V and 6 bases at J, with 7 bases in the middle. The CDR3 sequence is CASSVQGEQYF. The CDR3 DNA sequence: TGTGCCAGCAGTGTACAGGGCGAGCAGTACTTC.

The genes are TRBV7-9 and TRBJ1-5; the match to TRBD1 covers 9 bases. The germline V gene has CDR1 SEHNR and CDR2 FQNEAQ (reference sequence). The CDR3 runs to 14 residues. The V segment lost 4 bases and the J segment 7 bases; nucleotides outside the gene matches: 5. In DNA form, the CDR3 reads TGTGCCAGCAGCTCCCTGGGACAGGGACAGCCCCAGCATTTT. Its translation: CASSSLGQGQPQHF.

The chain couples TRBV5-4 to TRBJ2-1; 10 nucleotides align to TRBD2. CDR1 and CDR2 (germline): SGHNT, YYREEE (reference sequence). The CDR3 is made up of 17 amino acids. After removal of 6 bases from V and 6 bases from J, the junction contained 15 bases not matched to a gene. CDR3 residues: CASIPGGSGGHGNEQFF. The CDR3 nucleotides are TGTGCCAGCATTCCCGGGGGTAGCGGGGGGCATGGCAATGAGCAGTTCTTC.

The chain couples TRBV5-6 to TRBJ1-1; D is possibly TRBD1 (5 bases). CDR3 size: 17 residues. V was pared by 4 bases and J by 7 bases, with 26 bases between. The germline gives CDR1 SGHDT, CDR2 YYEEEE. CDR3 bases: TGTGCCAGCAGCCCCGAATTATCTACATCAGTCCAGGGTGAAGCTTTCTTT. It specifies CASSPELSTSVQGEAFF.

This clone was picked up one time. The genes are TRBV9 and TRBJ2-7; D gene ambiguous. There are 13 residues in the CDR3. CDR1 is SGDLS, CDR2 YYNGEE, per germline. V shed 0 bases and J shed 3 bases, with 7 bases lying between them. CDR3 region: CASSVDSFYEQYF. CDR3 nucleotide sequence: TGTGCCAGCAGCGTAGACTCCTTCTACGAGCAGTACTTC.